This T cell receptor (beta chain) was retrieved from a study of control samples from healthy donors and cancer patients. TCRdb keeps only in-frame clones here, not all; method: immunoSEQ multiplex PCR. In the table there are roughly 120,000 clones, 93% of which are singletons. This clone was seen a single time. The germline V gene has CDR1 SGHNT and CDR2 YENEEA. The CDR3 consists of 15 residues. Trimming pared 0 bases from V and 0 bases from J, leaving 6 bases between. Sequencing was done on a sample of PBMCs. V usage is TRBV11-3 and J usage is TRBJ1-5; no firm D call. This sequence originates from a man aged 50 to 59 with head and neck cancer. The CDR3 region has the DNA TGTGCCAGCAGCTTAGATTCTTATAGCAATCAGCCCCAGCATTTT. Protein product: CASSLDSYSNQPQHF.